This T cell receptor (beta chain) was sequenced in a study of T cells in Graves' hyperthyroidism and ophthalmopathy. Using RNA transcripts as the source, TCR beta CDR3 regions were amplified. The study used the HTBI primer set for a first-round RT-PCR of the TCR CDR3. TCRdb called the multiplex PCR reads again in MiXCR, with one record for every CDR3 protein. The sample gives about 410,000 distinct CDR3 sequences, roughly 15% of which show up once; approximately 13% is in the top ten. About this clonotype itself: Its matching antigen is unknown.

Each ophthalmopathy patient scored at least 3 on the Clinical Activity Score and at least 4 on NOSPECS grade, with duration under 3 months. Source material for PBMCs was over 8 ml fresh peripheral blood. V shed 2 bases and J shed 2 bases, with 11 bases lying between them. CDR1 SGHRS and CDR2 YFSETQ come from the germline V gene. CDR3 length equals 14 residues. Findings of the study overall: Most thyroid clonotypes with frequency above 0.001 were detected in blood.

V gene TRBV5-1 combines with J gene TRBJ2-7; D perhaps matches TRBD2 (5 bases). The sequence was obtained from a man between 18 and 35 years old with Graves' ophthalmopathy. Source material: blood. The CDR3 spells CASSLPAEAYEQYF. The CDR3 region has the DNA TGCGCCAGCAGCTTACCAGCGGAGGCCTACGAGCAGTACTTC.